Listed here is a single TCR beta chain. The length of the CDR3 is 17 residues. Germline V gene lookup returns CDR1 MNHEY and CDR2 SMNVEV (reference sequence). V shed 6 bases, J shed 5 bases, and the junction held 15 bases outside the gene matches. The data originate from a study of cytomegalovirus exposure and HLA in healthy donors. About the research overall: According to later analysis, the same platform produced the approximately 130 validation and over 600 first-cohort repertoires.

Libraries were prepared by immunoSEQ multiplex PCR; TCRdb keeps only in-frame clonotypes and omits some of them. This table holds over 150,000 clones, 75% to 90% found once. V usage is TRBV27 and J usage is TRBJ2-3, with 9 bases identical to TRBD2. The source is a man aged 18 to 30 in good health and CMV-seropositive. The specimen was PBMCs. This chain's CDR3 is CASRPPRGGGAVDTQYF. The DNA for the CDR3 is TGTGCCAGCAGACCCCCTCGGGGCGGGGGGGCAGTAGATACGCAGTATTTT.